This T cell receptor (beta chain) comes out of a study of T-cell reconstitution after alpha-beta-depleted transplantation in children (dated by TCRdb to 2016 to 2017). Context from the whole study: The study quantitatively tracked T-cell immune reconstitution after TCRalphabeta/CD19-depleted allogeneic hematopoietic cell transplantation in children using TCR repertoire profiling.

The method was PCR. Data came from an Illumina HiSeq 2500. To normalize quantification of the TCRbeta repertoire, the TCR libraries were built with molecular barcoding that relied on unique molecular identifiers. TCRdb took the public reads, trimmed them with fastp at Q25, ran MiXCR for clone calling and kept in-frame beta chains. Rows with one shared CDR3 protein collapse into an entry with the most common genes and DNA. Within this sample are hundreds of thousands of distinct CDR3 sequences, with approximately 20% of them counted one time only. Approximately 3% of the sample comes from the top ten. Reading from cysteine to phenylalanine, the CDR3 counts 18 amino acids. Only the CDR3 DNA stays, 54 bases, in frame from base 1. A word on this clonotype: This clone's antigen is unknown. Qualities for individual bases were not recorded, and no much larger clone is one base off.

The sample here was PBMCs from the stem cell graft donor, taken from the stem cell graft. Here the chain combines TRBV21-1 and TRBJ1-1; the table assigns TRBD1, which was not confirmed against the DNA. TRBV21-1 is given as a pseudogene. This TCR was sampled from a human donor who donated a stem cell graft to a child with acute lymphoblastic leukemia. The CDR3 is CASSSIGEQVPMNTEAFF. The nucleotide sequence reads TGTGCCAGCAGCTCAATAGGGGAGCAGGTTCCCATGAACACTGAAGCTTTCTTT.